This record looks at one TCR beta chain sequence and its context. Its antigen remains unidentified. The data stem from a study of cytomegalovirus exposure and HLA in healthy donors. Notes on the study in general: Altogether, about 160 TCR beta chains were recorded as cytomegalovirus-associated. In a later analysis, a missense DCLRE1C variant was linked to TCR beta V- and J-gene trimming. Most sequenced TCRs were rare (though some public TCRs occurred in many donors).

Researchers ran the PCR with 60 Vbeta and 13 Jbeta primers. TCRdb's copy holds only in-frame clones and misses some; the assay was immunoSEQ multiplex PCR. Of around 100,000 clones in the sample, about 68% were seen once. CDR3 length: 12 amino acids. Trimming removed 4 bases from V and 8 bases from J; junction bases left unmatched: 1. The germline V gene has CDR1 SGHRS and CDR2 YFSETQ. The chain has TRBV5-1 and TRBJ1-1; TRBD1 aligns across 11 bases. This clonotype was obtained from a man aged 30 to 39 in good health and CMV-seropositive. Source material: PBMCs. The CDR3 loop is CASSRTGGEAFF. The CDR3 DNA reads TGCGCCAGCAGCAGGACAGGGGGCGAAGCTTTCTTT.